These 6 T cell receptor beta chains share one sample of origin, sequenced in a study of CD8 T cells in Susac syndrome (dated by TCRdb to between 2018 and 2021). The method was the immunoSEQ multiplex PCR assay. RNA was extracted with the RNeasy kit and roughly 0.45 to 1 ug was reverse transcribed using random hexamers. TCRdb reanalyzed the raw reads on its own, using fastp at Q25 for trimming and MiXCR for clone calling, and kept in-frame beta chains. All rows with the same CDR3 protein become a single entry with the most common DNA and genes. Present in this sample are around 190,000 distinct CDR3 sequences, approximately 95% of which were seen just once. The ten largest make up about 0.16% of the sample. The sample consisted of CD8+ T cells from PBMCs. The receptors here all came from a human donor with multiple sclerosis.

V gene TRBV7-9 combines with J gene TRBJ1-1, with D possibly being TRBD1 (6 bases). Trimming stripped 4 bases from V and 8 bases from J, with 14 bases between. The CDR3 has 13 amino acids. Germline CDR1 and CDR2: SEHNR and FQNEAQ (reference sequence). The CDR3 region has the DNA TGTGCCAGCAGCTCGCAGGGGACCTGGGAAGCTTTCTTT. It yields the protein CASSSQGTWEAFF.

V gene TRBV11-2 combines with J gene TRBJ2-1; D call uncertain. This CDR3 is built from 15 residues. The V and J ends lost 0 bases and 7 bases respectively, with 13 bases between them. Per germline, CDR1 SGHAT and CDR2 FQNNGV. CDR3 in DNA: TGTGCCAGCAGCTTAGATCACCGCAGTGGGAATGAGCAGTTCTTC. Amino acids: CASSLDHRSGNEQFF.

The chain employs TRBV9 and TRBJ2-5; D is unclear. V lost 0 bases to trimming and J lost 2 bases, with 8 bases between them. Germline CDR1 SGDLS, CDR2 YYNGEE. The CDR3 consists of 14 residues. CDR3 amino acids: CASSVETSQETQYF. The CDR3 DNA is TGTGCCAGCAGCGTAGAAACCAGTCAAGAGACCCAGTACTTC.

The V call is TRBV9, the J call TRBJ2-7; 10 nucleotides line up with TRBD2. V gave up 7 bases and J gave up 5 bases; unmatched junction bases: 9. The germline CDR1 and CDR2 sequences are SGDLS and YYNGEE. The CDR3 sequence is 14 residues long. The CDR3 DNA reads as TGTGCCAGCGGAGCGGGGGGGCTCAGTCACGAGCAGTACTTC. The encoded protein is CASGAGGLSHEQYF.

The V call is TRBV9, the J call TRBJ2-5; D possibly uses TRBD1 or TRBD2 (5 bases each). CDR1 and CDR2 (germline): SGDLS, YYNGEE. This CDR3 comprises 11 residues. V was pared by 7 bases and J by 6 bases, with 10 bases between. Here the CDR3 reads CASGGGKTQYF. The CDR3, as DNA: TGTGCCAGCGGGGGTGGAAAGACCCAGTACTTC. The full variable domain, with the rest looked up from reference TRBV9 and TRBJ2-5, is DSGVTQTPKHLITATGQRVTLRCSPRSGDLSVYWYQQSLDQGLQFLIQYYNGEERAKGNILERFSAQQFPDLHSELNLSSLELGDSALYFCASGGGKTQYFGPGTRLLVL.

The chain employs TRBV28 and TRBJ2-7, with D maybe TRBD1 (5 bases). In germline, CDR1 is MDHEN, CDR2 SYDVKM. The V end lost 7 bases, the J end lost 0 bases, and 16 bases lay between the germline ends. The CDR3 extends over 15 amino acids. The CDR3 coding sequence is TGTGCCAGCACCTCCGACAGCCTCTACTCCTACGAGCAGTACTTC. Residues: CASTSDSLYSYEQYF.